These 26 T cell receptor beta chains originate from one sample sequenced in a study of CD8+CD57+ T cells in acquired aplastic anemia. Profiling of TCR beta VDJ combinations and CDR3 sequences used genomic DNA as template. TCRdb fed the reads into MiXCR, producing one record per CDR3 protein. The sample carries roughly 190,000 distinct CDR3 sequences, nearly 50% recorded once. The patients chosen for sequencing had shown expansion of CD8+CD57+ cells (detected by flow cytometry). The sequenced sample consisted of sorted CD4+, CD8+, or CD8+CD57+ T cells (not recorded which) from PBMCs. These receptors all come from a human donor with aplastic anemia.

In its sample, this clonotype was seen many times. This chain joins TRBV19 and TRBJ1-5; no clear D. V gave up 3 bases and J gave up 1 base, with 16 bases separating them. The CDR3 length is 17 residues. Germline-derived CDR1 and CDR2 are LNHDA and SQIVND (reference sequence). The CDR3 DNA sequence: TGTGCCAGTAGTATTAGACTCCTTTCCGGGAGCAATCAGCCCCAGCATTTT. This encodes CASSIRLLSGSNQPQHF.

This clonotype was observed at least ten times. The chain links TRBV10-3 to TRBJ2-5, with 7 nucleotides matching TRBD1. The CDR3 covers 14 residues. The V gene's germline CDR1 is ENHRY and CDR2 SYGVKD. V lost 0 bases, J lost 3 bases, and 1 base stayed unmatched. The CDR3 nucleotides are TGTGCCATCAGTGAGTCAACAGGGGAAGAGACCCAGTACTTC. Amino acids: CAISESTGEETQYF.

As concerns this clonotype: A read error may be the cause here, since a much bigger clone is one base away. The chain joins TRBV11-2 to TRBJ2-7; 12 nucleotides agree with TRBD2. The CDR3 length is 16 residues. CDR1 and CDR2 from the germline V gene are SGHAT and FQNNGV. CDR3 DNA: TGTGCCAGCAGCCCCCAAGAGACTAGCGGGAGCTACGAGCAGCACTTC. Its translation: CASSPQETSGSYEQHF. Supplemented by reference TRBV11-2 and TRBJ2-7, the full variable domain reads EAGVAQSPRYKIIEKRQSVAFWCNPISGHATLYWYQQILGQGPKLLIQFQNNGVVDDSQLPKDRFSAERLKGVDSTLKIQPAKLEDSAVYLCASSPQETSGSYEQHFGPGTRLTVT.

The sample holds many counts of this clonotype. The chain carries TRBV2 and TRBJ1-1; perhaps TRBD1 as D (5 bases). Trimming stripped 6 bases from V and 4 bases from J, with 6 bases between. Germline V gene lookup returns CDR1 SNHLY and CDR2 FYNNEI. CDR3 length: 11 amino acids. DNA for the CDR3: TGTGCCAGCAGACAGGCCACTGAAGCTTTCTTT. The encoded protein is CASRQATEAFF.

At least ten counts were recorded for this clonotype. The rearrangement uses TRBV2 and TRBJ2-3; 7 bases align to TRBD2. Losses at the gene ends were 4 bases for V and 4 bases for J; bases not matched to a gene: 5. CDR1 and CDR2 (germline): SNHLY, FYNNEI. The CDR3 spans 14 residues. In nucleotides, the CDR3 is TGTGCCAGCAGTGTAGGGAGGGCCCCAGATACGCAGTATTTT. This translates into CASSVGRAPDTQYF.

On this clonotype itself: The junction differs from germline at one of its ends, possibly a read error. The gene calls are TRBV9 and TRBJ1-4; D possibly corresponds to TRBD1 (6 bases). The CDR3 is 13 residues long. From germline, CDR1 is SGDLS and CDR2 YYNGEE. CDR3 in DNA: TGTGCCAGTGGATTAGGGGGGAGTGAAAACCTGTTTTTT. Amino acid sequence: CASGLGGSENLFF. Together with reference TRBV9 and TRBJ1-4, the CDR3 gives the full variable domain: DSGVTQTPKHLITATGQRVTLRCSPRSGDLSVYWYQQSLDQGLQFLIQYYNGEERAKGNILERFSAQQFPDLHSELNLSSLELGDSALYFCASGLGGSENLFFGSGTQLSVL.

This clonotype was counted ten times or more. The V and J genes are TRBV6-1 and TRBJ1-4; D gene uncertain. The CDR3 contains 14 residues. V dropped 6 bases and J dropped 8 bases, with 16 bases sitting between them. The germline CDR1 and CDR2 sequences are MNHNS and SASEGT. The CDR3 sequence is CASSPAELGEKLFF. The DNA for the CDR3 is TGTGCCAGCAGCCCAGCCGAGTTGGGGGAAAAACTGTTTTTT.

The rearrangement joins TRBV7-8 to TRBJ1-6, with 9 bases that match TRBD1. CDR1 is SGHVS, CDR2 FQNEAQ, per germline. J lost 0 bases, V lost 4 bases, and 4 bases had no gene match. The CDR3 extends over 17 amino acids. The CDR3: CASSSGQGGSYNSPLHF. CDR3 nucleotides: TGTGCCAGCAGCTCGGGACAGGGAGGCTCCTATAATTCACCCCTCCACTTT.

The DNA of the CDR3 is TGCAGTGCTCGGACAGGGGGCAGGGAGACCCAGTACTTC. Its translation: CSARTGGRETQYF. This sequence joins TRBV20-1 and TRBJ2-5; 11 positions match TRBD1. Germline V CDR1 and CDR2: DFQATT, SNEGSKA (reference sequence). There are 13 residues in the CDR3. The J segment lost 5 bases and the V segment lost 5 bases, leaving 4 bases of the junction unmatched.

The V and J genes are TRBV2 and TRBJ2-1, with 9 bases aligning to TRBD2. The CDR3 is made up of 17 amino acids. Germline V gene lookup returns CDR1 SNHLY and CDR2 FYNNEI. V lost 5 bases and J lost 2; bases outside the gene matches: 10. In nucleotides, the CDR3 is TGTGCCAGCAGTTGGACTCGGCGGGAGGGCCCCTACAATGAGCAGTTCTTC. This encodes CASSWTRREGPYNEQFF.

A note on this clonotype: A much larger clone lies a single base off, so this may be a read error. This rearrangement joins TRBV6-5 to TRBJ2-5, with D hard to call. The CDR3 length is 13 residues. Trimming took 8 bases from V and 5 from J, leaving 15 bases between them. Germline values: CDR1 MNHEY, CDR2 SVGAGI. CDR3 DNA: TGTGCCAGCGGTAACGGATTCAGTGAGACCCAGTACTTC. This gives the protein CASGNGFSETQYF.

This clonotype was counted at least ten times. V gene TRBV6-1 combines with J gene TRBJ1-2; no definite D call. The V end lost 1 base, the J end lost 12 bases, and 12 bases lay between the germline ends. The CDR3 covers 12 residues. Per the germline V gene, CDR1 is MNHNS and CDR2 is SASEGT. CDR3 in amino acids: CASSEGSLPHTF. The CDR3 DNA is TGTGCCAGCAGTGAAGGGTCCTTGCCCCACACCTTC.

The V call is TRBV24-1, the J call TRBJ2-7, with D hard to call. Germline-derived CDR1 and CDR2 are KGHDR and SFDVKD. The CDR3 is 13 amino acids. With 3 bases removed from V and 4 bases from J, the gap between germline ends came to 9 bases. The CDR3 reads CATSDAPTYEQYF. CDR3 in DNA: TGTGCCACCAGTGATGCCCCAACATACGAGCAGTACTTC.

This clonotype was seen at least ten times. The chain joins TRBV30 to TRBJ1-1; the D is unclear. Trimming removed 7 bases from V and 5 bases from J, with 8 bases in between. There are 10 residues in the CDR3. Germline CDR1 and CDR2: GTSNPN and SVGIG (reference sequence). The CDR3 sequence is CAFGGTEAFF. In DNA form, the CDR3 reads TGTGCCTTCGGTGGGACTGAAGCTTTCTTT.

This clonotype was observed many times. CDR3 in amino acids: CASSSALAGDGTQYF. The CDR3 DNA sequence: TGTGCCAGCAGCTCCGCACTAGCGGGAGACGGGACCCAGTACTTC. The V gene is TRBV7-2, the J gene TRBJ2-5; TRBD2 agrees at 11 bases. Germline V gene lookup returns CDR1 SGHTA and CDR2 FQGNSA. Trimming at V came to 4 bases and at J to 7 bases, leaving 8 bases not matched to a gene. The CDR3 loop spans 15 amino acids.

The CDR3 DNA reads TGTGCCAGCAGTTCCCTATCGGACTATCAAGAGACCCAGTACTTC. Translation: CASSSLSDYQETQYF. This chain uses TRBV2 with TRBJ2-5, with D possibly being TRBD2 (6 bases). The CDR3 has 15 amino acids. Germline assignment: CDR1 SNHLY and CDR2 FYNNEI. Trimming cost V 5 bases and J 2 bases, with 15 bases left between them.

J is TRBJ2-7 and V is TRBV20-1; the match to TRBD2 covers 11 bases. Germline V CDR1 and CDR2: DFQATT, SNEGSKA (reference sequence). The CDR3 runs to 14 residues. The junction had 4 bases not matched to a gene; V was cut back by 3 bases and J by 3 bases. The CDR3 reads CSASPSGGNYEQYF. The CDR3 region has the DNA TGCAGTGCTAGCCCTAGCGGGGGGAACTACGAGCAGTACTTC.

This clonotype was seen ten or more times. The chain combines TRBV15 with TRBJ2-7, with 8 bases lining up with TRBD1. With V trimmed by 6 bases and J by 1 base, 8 bases remained unmatched. The CDR3 sequence is 15 residues long. CDR1 and CDR2 from the germline V gene are LNHNV and YYDKDF (reference sequence). CDR3 region: CATSPPRDRSYEQYF. DNA of the CDR3: TGTGCCACCAGTCCCCCCCGGGACAGGTCCTACGAGCAGTACTTC.

The chain uses TRBV7-2 and TRBJ2-5; D gene unclear. The V end was cut by 0 bases, the J end by 5 bases, with 13 bases between. The V gene's germline CDR1 is SGHTA and CDR2 FQGNSA. The CDR3 loop spans 15 amino acids. CDR3 coding DNA: TGTGCCAGCAGCTTAGCCCCTTGGGAAGAGGAGACCCAGTACTTC. It yields the protein CASSLAPWEEETQYF.

The rearrangement uses TRBV3-1 and TRBJ1-2; 8 bases are shared with TRBD1. The CDR3 extends over 16 amino acids. CDR1 LGHDT and CDR2 YNNKEL come from the germline V gene (reference sequence). The trim removed 4 bases at V and 8 bases at J, leaving 15 bases unmatched. CDR3 bases: TGTGCCAGCAGCCCCCGAGGGAGTCAGGGGGCGCAAGGCTACACCTTC. This sequence encodes CASSPRGSQGAQGYTF.

The J gene is TRBJ2-3, the V gene TRBV24-1; TRBD1 matches at 11 bases. With V trimmed by 4 bases and J by 6 bases, 5 bases remained unmatched. CDR1 and CDR2 (germline): KGHDR, SFDVKD. The CDR3 is 15 residues long. The CDR3 bases are TGTGCCACCAGTGAGTGGACAGGGGGCAGGGATACGCAGTATTTT. Amino acids: CATSEWTGGRDTQYF.

Many counts were recorded for this clonotype. The chain employs TRBV27 and TRBJ2-7; 12 bases agree with TRBD2. Per the germline V gene, CDR1 is MNHEY and CDR2 is SMNVEV (reference sequence). The CDR3 consists of 15 residues. With 4 bases clipped from V and 6 bases from J, the junction kept 7 bases outside the gene matches. The CDR3 DNA follows: TGTGCCAGCAGTTATCTAGCGGGAGGGCAGGGCGAGCAGTACTTC. Translation: CASSYLAGGQGEQYF.

CDR3: CATSVDRVNSQPQHF. The CDR3 DNA is TGTGCCACCAGCGTTGACAGGGTAAACTCTCAGCCCCAGCATTTT. The chain combines TRBV15 with TRBJ1-5; TRBD1 matches 7 bases. This CDR3 is built from 15 residues. The germline V gene encodes CDR1 LNHNV and CDR2 YYDKDF (reference sequence). The junction had 10 bases not matched to a gene; V was cut back by 5 bases and J by 6 bases. Together with reference TRBV15 and TRBJ1-5, the CDR3 gives the full variable domain: DAMVIQNPRYQVTQFGKPVTLSCSQTLNHNVMYWYQQKSSQAPKLLFHYYDKDFNNEADTPDNFQSRRPNTSFCFLDIRSPGLGDTAMYLCATSVDRVNSQPQHFGDGTRLSIL.

The sample holds a few counts of this clonotype. The junction shows a germline mismatch at one end, possibly a read error. The chain has TRBV24-1 and TRBJ1-4; D is ambiguous. This CDR3 is 16 amino acids long. Germline CDR1 and CDR2: KGHDR and SFDVKD. The CDR3 loop reads CAISDPRFTTNEKLFF. CDR3 bases: TGTGCCATCAGTGACCCCAGATTTACAACTAATGAAAAACTGTTTTTT.

This clonotype has a count of ten or more. V usage is TRBV2 and J usage is TRBJ1-5, with D possibly being TRBD1 (5 bases). The ends were cut back, 2 bases at V and 7 bases at J, with 15 bases in the middle. The CDR3 contains 15 residues. The germline V gene encodes CDR1 SNHLY and CDR2 FYNNEI. The CDR3 coding sequence is TGTGCCAGCAGTGAAAGGGGCGGGCGGTGGCAGCCCCAGCATTTT. Translation gives CASSERGGRWQPQHF.

This clonotype came up once. The J gene is TRBJ2-1, the V gene TRBV29-1; 13 bases fit TRBD2. Trimming at V came to 4 bases and at J to 4 bases, leaving 1 base not matched to a gene. Germline CDR1 is SQVTM and CDR2 is ANQGSEA. The CDR3 extends over 14 amino acids. DNA of the CDR3: TGCAGCGTTGGGACTAGCGGGAGTTACAATGAGCAGTTCTTC. Encoded protein: CSVGTSGSYNEQFF.